This T cell receptor (beta chain) was identified during a study of persistence of HIV-infected CD4 T cells. As regards this clone: Its target is unknown.

General study results and limits: Antigen-responding cells were enriched for degenerate expanded CDR3beta sequences.

Anti-CD3/anti-CD28 beads served as a nonspecific positive control stimulus. Sorting selected CD4+ T cells upregulating both CD40 ligand and CD69. Suppressive ART was started during chronic HIV-1 infection in these adults. For at least 4 years, plasma HIV-1 RNA was undetectable (<50 copies/mL). PBMCs were depleted of CD8+ T cells before stimulation. Sequencing used immunoSEQ version 4 in survey mode. Profiling relied on immunoSEQ multiplex PCR, and the TCRdb table lists in-frame clones only, not all of them. The sample has fewer than 45,000 clones; 88% are singletons. Material: CD4+ T cells sorted from PBMCs after roughly 18-hour stimulation, obtained from a patient who received antiretroviral therapy. This clonotype originated in an adult woman with HIV who was CMV-seropositive.

The CDR3 region has the DNA TGTGCCAGCAGCCAGGAATACTATGGCTACACCTTC. This translates into CASSQEYYGYTF. This chain connects TRBV4-2 to TRBJ1-2; D gene unclear. This CDR3 contains 12 residues. V shed 3 bases and J shed 3 bases, with 5 bases lying between them. The germline V gene encodes CDR1 LGHNA and CDR2 YNFKEQ.